The entry that follows covers one T cell receptor (beta chain) sequence. Its antigen is currently unknown. With UMI labels, 5' RACE was used to prepare the TRB cDNA libraries. TCRdb derives one entry per CDR3 protein from the 5' RACE reads, leaving out DNA. The table lists roughly 110,000 distinct CDR3 sequences. This sample is drawn from a study of CXCR3-negative and CXCR3-positive naive CD8 T cells. Regarding the study as a whole: CXCR3-expressing naive cells carried TRB CDR3s more hydrophobic than those of CXCR3-negative naive cells. Fresh PBMCs went into most assays, and CXCR3 expression partly declined after cryopreservation. Comparably high diversity marked both naive subsets, whereas memory CD8+ cells had much lower diversity.

CDR3 length: 16 residues. CDR1 SGHAT and CDR2 FQNNGV come from the germline V gene. Triplicate sorting captured roughly 300,000 cells each from every CD8+ T cell subset. Identification of naive CD8+ T cells rested on CD45RO-CCR7+CD27+CD95- status. J is TRBJ2-5 and V is TRBV11-2; the D call from TCRdb, TRBD1, cannot be confirmed without DNA. The sample comprised naive CXCR3+ CD8+ T cells from blood. Indicated subset: CD45RO-CCR7+CD27+CD95- naive CD8+ T cells expressing CXCR3 (TNR3+). This receptor was identified in a human donor in good health. Some clones in this sample may be carry-over from other donors' samples. CDR3 sequence reads: CASTILGEGAEETQYF.